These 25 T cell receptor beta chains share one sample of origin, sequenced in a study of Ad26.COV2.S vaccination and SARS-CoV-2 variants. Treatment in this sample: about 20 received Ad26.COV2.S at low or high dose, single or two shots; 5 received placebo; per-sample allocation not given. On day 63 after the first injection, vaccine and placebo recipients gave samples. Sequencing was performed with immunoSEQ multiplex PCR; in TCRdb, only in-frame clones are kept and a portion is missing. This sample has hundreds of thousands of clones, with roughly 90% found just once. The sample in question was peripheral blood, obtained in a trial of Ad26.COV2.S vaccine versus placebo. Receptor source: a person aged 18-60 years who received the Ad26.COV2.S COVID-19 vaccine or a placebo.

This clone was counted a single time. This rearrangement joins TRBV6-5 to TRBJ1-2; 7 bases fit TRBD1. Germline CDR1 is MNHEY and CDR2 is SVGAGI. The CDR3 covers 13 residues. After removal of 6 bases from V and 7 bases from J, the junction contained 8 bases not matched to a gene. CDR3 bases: TGTGCCAGCAGGTCACAGGGGTACGGTGGCTACACCTTC. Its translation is CASRSQGYGGYTF.

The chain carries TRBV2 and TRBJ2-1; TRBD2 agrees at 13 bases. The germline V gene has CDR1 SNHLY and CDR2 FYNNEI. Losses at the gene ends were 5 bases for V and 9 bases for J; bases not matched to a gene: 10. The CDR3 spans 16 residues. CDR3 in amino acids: CASSPRTSGSIGEQFF. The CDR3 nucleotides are TGTGCCAGCAGTCCCCGGACTAGCGGGAGCATAGGTGAGCAGTTCTTC.

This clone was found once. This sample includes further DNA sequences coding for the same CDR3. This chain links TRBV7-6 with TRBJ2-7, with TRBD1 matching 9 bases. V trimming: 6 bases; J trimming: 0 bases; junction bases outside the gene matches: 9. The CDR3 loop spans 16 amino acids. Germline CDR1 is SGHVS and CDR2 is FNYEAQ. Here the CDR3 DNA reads TGTGCCAGCAGTCTGTCCGGGACAGGGAGCTCCTACGAGCAGTACTTC. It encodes CASSLSGTGSSYEQYF.

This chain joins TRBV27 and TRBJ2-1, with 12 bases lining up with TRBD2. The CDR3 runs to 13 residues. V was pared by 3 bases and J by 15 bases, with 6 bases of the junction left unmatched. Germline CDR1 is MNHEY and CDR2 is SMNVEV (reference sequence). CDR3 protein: CASSFGLAGGPFF. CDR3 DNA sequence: TGTGCCAGCAGTTTTGGCCTAGCGGGAGGGCCGTTCTTC.

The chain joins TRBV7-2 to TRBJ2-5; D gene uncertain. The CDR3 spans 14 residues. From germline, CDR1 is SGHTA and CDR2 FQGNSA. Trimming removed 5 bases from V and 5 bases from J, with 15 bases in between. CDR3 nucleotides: TGTGCCAGCAGCCTACACAGAGATATTGAGACCCAGTACTTC. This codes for CASSLHRDIETQYF. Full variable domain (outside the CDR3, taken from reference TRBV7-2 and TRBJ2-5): GAGVSQSPSNKVTEKGKDVELRCDPISGHTALYWYRQSLGQGLEFLIYFQGNSAPDKSGLPSDRFSAERTGGSVSTLTIQRTQQEDSAVYLCASSLHRDIETQYFGPGTRLLVL.

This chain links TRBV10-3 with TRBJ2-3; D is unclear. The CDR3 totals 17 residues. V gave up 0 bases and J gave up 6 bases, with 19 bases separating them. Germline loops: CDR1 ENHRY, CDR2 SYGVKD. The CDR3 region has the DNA TGTGCCATCAGTGAGTCTCAAGGTCGACCGCGGAACGATACGCAGTATTTT. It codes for CAISESQGRPRNDTQYF.

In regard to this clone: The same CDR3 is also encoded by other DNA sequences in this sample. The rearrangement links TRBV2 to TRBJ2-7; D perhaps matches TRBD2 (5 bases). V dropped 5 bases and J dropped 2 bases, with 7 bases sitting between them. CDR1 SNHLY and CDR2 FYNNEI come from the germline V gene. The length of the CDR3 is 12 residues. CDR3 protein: CASSPLAYEQYF. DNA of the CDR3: TGTGCCAGCAGTCCACTAGCCTACGAGCAGTACTTC.

In nucleotides, the CDR3 is TGTGCCAGCAGGACATCCTATAATTCACCCCTCCACTTT. Translating gives CASRTSYNSPLHF. The genes are TRBV27 and TRBJ1-6; unclear D gene. The CDR3 loop spans 13 amino acids. The germline V gene encodes CDR1 MNHEY and CDR2 SMNVEV (reference sequence). The V gene lost 6 bases and the J gene lost 1 base, with 4 bases spanning the gap.

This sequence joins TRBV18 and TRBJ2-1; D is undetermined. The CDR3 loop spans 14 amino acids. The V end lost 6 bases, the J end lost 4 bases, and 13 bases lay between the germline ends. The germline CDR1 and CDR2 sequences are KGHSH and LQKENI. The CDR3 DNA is TGTGCCAGCTCGTCACAGCGAAGTTACAATGAGCAGTTCTTC. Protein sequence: CASSSQRSYNEQFF.

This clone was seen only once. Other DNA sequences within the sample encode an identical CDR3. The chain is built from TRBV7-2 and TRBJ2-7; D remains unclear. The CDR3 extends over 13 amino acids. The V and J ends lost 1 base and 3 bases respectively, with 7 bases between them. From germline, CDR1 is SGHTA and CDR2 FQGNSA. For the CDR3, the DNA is TGTGCCAGCAGCTTAGGGCAGGTCTACGAGCAGTACTTC. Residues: CASSLGQVYEQYF.

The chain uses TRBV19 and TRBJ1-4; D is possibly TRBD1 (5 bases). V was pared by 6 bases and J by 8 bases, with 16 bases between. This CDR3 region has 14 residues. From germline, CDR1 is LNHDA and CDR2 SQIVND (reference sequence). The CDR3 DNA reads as TGTGCCAGTAGAGTTCTTGGGGCAGAGGAAAAACTGTTTTTT. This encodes CASRVLGAEEKLFF.

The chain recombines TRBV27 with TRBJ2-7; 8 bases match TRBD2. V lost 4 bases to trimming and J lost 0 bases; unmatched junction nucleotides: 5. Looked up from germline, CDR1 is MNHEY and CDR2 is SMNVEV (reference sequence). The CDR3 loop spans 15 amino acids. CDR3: CASSSLADASYEQYF. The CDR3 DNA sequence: TGTGCCAGCAGTTCACTAGCGGACGCCTCCTACGAGCAGTACTTC.

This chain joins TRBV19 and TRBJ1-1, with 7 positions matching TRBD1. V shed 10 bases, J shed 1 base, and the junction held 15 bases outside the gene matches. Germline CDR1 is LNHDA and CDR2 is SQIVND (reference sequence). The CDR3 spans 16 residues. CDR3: CATRTGAITRNTEAFF. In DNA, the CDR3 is TGTGCCACCCGAACAGGGGCTATAACCCGGAACACTGAAGCTTTCTTT.

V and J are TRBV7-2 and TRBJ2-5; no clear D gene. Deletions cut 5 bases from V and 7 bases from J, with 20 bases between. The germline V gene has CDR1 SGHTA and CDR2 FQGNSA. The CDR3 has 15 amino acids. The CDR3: CASSQALGRTGTQYF. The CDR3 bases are TGTGCCAGCAGCCAGGCCCTAGGGCGTACGGGGACCCAGTACTTC.

CDR3 loop: CAWSGGGGWFTGELFF. The CDR3 nucleotides are TGTGCCTGGAGTGGAGGAGGGGGGTGGTTCACCGGGGAGCTGTTTTTT. This chain connects TRBV30 to TRBJ2-2; D tentatively fits TRBD1 or TRBD2 (6 bases each). Germline CDR1 and CDR2: GTSNPN and SVGIG (reference sequence). Trimming took 1 base from V and 4 from J, leaving 16 bases between them. This CDR3 is 16 amino acids long. Combining the CDR3 with reference TRBV30 and TRBJ2-2 gives the whole variable domain SQTIHQWPATLVQPVGSPLSLECTVEGTSNPNLYWYRQAAGRGLQLLFYSVGIGQISSEVPQNLSASRPQDRQFILSSKKLLLSDSGFYLCAWSGGGGWFTGELFFGEGSRLTVL.

Written as DNA, the CDR3 is TGTGCCAGCAGCCACCTAGCAGACAGCTCCTACAATGAGCAGTTCTTC. Its protein is CASSHLADSSYNEQFF. The rearrangement uses TRBV5-4 and TRBJ2-1, with D possibly being TRBD1 or TRBD2 (5 bases each). Trimming removed 4 bases at V and 0 bases at J, with 14 bases between. There are 16 residues in the CDR3. CDR1 and CDR2 from the germline V gene are SGHNT and YYREEE (reference sequence).

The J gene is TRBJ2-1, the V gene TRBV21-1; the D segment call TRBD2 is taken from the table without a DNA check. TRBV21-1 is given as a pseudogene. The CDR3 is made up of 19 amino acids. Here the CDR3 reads CASSKVEGPTSGRANEQFF. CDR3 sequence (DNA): TGTGCCAGCAGCAAAGTCGAGGGACCCACTAGCGGGAGGGCCAATGAGCAGTTCTTC.

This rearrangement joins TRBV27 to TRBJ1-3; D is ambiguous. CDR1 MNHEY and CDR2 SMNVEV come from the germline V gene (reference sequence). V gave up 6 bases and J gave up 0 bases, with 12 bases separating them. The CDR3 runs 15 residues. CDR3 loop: CASSRDGSSGNTIYF. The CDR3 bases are TGTGCCAGCAGCCGAGACGGGAGCTCTGGAAACACCATATATTTT.

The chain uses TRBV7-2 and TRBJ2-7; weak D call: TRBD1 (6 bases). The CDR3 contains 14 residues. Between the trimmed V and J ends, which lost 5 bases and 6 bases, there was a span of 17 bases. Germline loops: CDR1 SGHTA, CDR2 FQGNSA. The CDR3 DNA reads TGTGCCAGCAGCACCTCTGACAGGCTCGGCGAGCAGTACTTC. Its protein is CASSTSDRLGEQYF.

Written as DNA, the CDR3 is TGTGCCAGTAGTCCCCCGACTGGAAAGACAGAGACCCAGTACTTC. This translates into CASSPPTGKTETQYF. The chain carries TRBV19 and TRBJ2-5; D not resolved. The V gene's germline CDR1 is LNHDA and CDR2 SQIVND (reference sequence). Trimming left V 5 bases short and J 4 bases short, with 17 bases between. The CDR3 consists of 15 residues.

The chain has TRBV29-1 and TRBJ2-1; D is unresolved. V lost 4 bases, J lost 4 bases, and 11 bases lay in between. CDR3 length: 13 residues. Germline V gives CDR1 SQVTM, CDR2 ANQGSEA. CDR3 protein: CSVGGSVYNEQFF. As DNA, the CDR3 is TGCAGCGTTGGGGGATCCGTTTACAATGAGCAGTTCTTC.

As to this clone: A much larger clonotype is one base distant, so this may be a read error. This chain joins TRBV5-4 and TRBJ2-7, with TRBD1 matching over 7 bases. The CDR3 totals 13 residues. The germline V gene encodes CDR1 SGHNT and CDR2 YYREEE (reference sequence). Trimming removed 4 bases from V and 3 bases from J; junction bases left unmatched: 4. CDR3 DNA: TGTGCCAGCAGCCCGGGACAGAGCTACGAGCAGTACTTC. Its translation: CASSPGQSYEQYF.

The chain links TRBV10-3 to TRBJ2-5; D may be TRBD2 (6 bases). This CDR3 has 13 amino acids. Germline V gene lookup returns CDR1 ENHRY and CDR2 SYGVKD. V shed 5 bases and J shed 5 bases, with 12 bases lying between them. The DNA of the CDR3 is TGTGCCATCAGTCAGGAGGGTGGGGAGACCCAGTACTTC. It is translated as CAISQEGGETQYF.

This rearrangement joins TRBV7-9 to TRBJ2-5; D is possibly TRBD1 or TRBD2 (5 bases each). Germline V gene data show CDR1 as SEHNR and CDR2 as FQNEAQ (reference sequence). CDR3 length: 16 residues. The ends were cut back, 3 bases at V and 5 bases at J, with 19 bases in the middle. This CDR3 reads CASSFSPGRAQETQYF. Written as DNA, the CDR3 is TGTGCCAGCAGCTTTTCTCCGGGACGCGCACAGGAGACCCAGTACTTC.

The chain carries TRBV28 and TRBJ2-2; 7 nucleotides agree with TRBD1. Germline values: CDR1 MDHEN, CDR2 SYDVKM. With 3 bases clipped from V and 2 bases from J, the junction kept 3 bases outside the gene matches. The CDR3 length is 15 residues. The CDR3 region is CASSFRGSNTGELFF. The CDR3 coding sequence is TGTGCCAGCAGTTTCAGGGGGAGTAACACCGGGGAGCTGTTTTTT. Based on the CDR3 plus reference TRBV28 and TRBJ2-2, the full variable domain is DVKVTQSSRYLVKRTGEKVFLECVQDMDHENMFWYRQDPGLGLRLIYFSYDVKMKEKGDIPEGYSVSREKKERFSLILESASTNQTSMYLCASSFRGSNTGELFFGEGSRLTVL.